The 30 T cell receptor beta chains below come from one sample, sequenced in a study of blood T cell repertoires in COVID-19. This table comes from immunoSEQ multiplex PCR, and its TCRdb copy is limited to in-frame clones, with some not included. Of 80,000 to 100,000 clones detected, approximately 86% appear once; the ten largest clones hold about 9.4%. The sequencing sample was made of peripheral blood. These receptors were collected from a man over 45 with acute or convalescent COVID-19.

The chain has TRBV28 and TRBJ2-3, with TRBD2 identical over 8 bases. Losses at the gene ends were 2 bases for V and 5 bases for J; bases not matched to a gene: 21. The CDR3 is 20 amino acids. Germline loops: CDR1 MDHEN, CDR2 SYDVKM. DNA for the CDR3: TGTGCCAGCAGTTTAAGCCTGGGAGCGGGCCCGCGGGAGGTAAAAGATACGCAGTATTTT. It codes for CASSLSLGAGPREVKDTQYF.

The chain combines TRBV5-8 with TRBJ2-7, with 10 bases aligning to TRBD1. CDR3 length: 17 residues. Germline trimming cut 3 bases from V and 5 bases from J; bases unmatched to any gene: 14. CDR1 and CDR2 (germline): SGHTS, YDEGEE. DNA for the CDR3: TGTGCCAGCAGCTGGCCGTCGGGGCGGGACAGGGGCCACGAGCAGTACTTC. This codes for CASSWPSGRDRGHEQYF.

This clone occurred once. The chain links TRBV5-1 to TRBJ2-3; TRBD2 is a possible D gene (5 bases). Germline CDR1 and CDR2: SGHRS and YFSETQ. The V and J ends lost 0 bases and 4 bases respectively, with 12 bases between them. The CDR3 is 15 amino acids. The CDR3 DNA reads TGCGCCAGCAGCTTGGGTGGGAGCGTCGCAGATACGCAGTATTTT. It codes for CASSLGGSVADTQYF.

The chain carries TRBV7-2 and TRBJ2-3; D possibly corresponds to TRBD2 (5 bases). This CDR3 spans 14 amino acids. V dropped 1 base and J dropped 3 bases, with 8 bases sitting between them. Per the germline V gene, CDR1 is SGHTA and CDR2 is FQGNSA. The CDR3 loop reads CASSLGRATDTQYF. CDR3 in DNA: TGTGCCAGCAGCTTAGGGCGGGCTACAGATACGCAGTATTTT. Together with reference TRBV7-2 and TRBJ2-3, the CDR3 gives the full variable domain: GAGVSQSPSNKVTEKGKDVELRCDPISGHTALYWYRQSLGQGLEFLIYFQGNSAPDKSGLPSDRFSAERTGGSVSTLTIQRTQQEDSAVYLCASSLGRATDTQYFGPGTRLTVL.

The chain uses TRBV11-2 and TRBJ2-1; D unresolved. Trimming stripped 4 bases from V and 5 bases from J, with 9 bases between. There are 13 residues in the CDR3. Germline V lookup: CDR1 SGHAT, CDR2 FQNNGV. The CDR3 spells CASSSSSDNEQFF. The CDR3, as DNA: TGTGCCAGCAGCTCCTCTTCTGACAATGAGCAGTTCTTC.

A note on this clone: At one of its ends the junction is not consistent with the germline gene, which may arise from a read error. V usage is TRBV6-4 and J usage is TRBJ2-5, with D possibly TRBD2 on 5 matching bases. CDR1 and CDR2 (germline): MRHNA, SNTAGT. The CDR3 runs 16 residues. CDR3 residues: CANIREGSVHQEIQYF. CDR3 DNA sequence: TGTGCCAATATCCGCGAGGGAAGCGTCCACCAAGAGATCCAGTACTTC.

The chain carries TRBV5-4 and TRBJ2-7, with a weak D call TRBD2 (5 bases). Germline V gene data show CDR1 as SGHNT and CDR2 as YYREEE (reference sequence). Trimming removed 5 bases from V and 1 base from J, with 13 bases in between. The CDR3 totals 14 residues. DNA of the CDR3: TGTGCCAGCAGGTCTCGGGGTTCGTCCTACGAGCAGTACTTC. Its protein product is CASRSRGSSYEQYF.

This chain joins TRBV30 and TRBJ1-2; D ambiguous. V lost 0 bases to trimming and J lost 0 bases, with 11 bases between them. The CDR3 spans 15 residues. Germline CDR1 reads GTSNPN; CDR2 reads SVGIG (reference sequence). CDR3 DNA: TGTGCCTGGAGTGTCCAGGCCTTAGCTAACTATGGCTACACCTTC. It encodes CAWSVQALANYGYTF. Full variable domain (rest looked up from reference TRBV30 and TRBJ1-2): SQTIHQWPATLVQPVGSPLSLECTVEGTSNPNLYWYRQAAGRGLQLLFYSVGIGQISSEVPQNLSASRPQDRQFILSSKKLLLSDSGFYLCAWSVQALANYGYTFGSGTRLTVV.

This clone was seen only once. The CDR3 is CASSFLPTGAEAFF. The CDR3 nucleotides are TGTGCCAGTAGTTTCCTACCGACAGGGGCTGAAGCTTTCTTT. This chain connects TRBV19 to TRBJ1-1; 8 bases are shared with TRBD1. V was clipped by 5 bases and J by 6 bases; unmatched bases: 8. CDR3 length: 14 amino acids. CDR1 is LNHDA, CDR2 SQIVND, per germline (reference sequence).

The sample holds a few counts of this clone. The J gene is TRBJ2-7, the V gene TRBV5-1; 7 bases align to TRBD2. J was trimmed by 2 bases and V by 2 bases; bases with no gene match: 4. The CDR3 spans 14 residues. Germline V gene sequence: CDR1 SGHRS, CDR2 YFSETQ. Here the CDR3 DNA reads TGCGCCAGCAGCTTTGCGGGAGAGACCTACGAGCAGTACTTC. Protein: CASSFAGETYEQYF. Looking up the rest from reference TRBV5-1 and TRBJ2-7 gives the full variable domain: KAGVTQTPRYLIKTRGQQVTLSCSPISGHRSVSWYQQTPGQGLQFLFEYFSETQRNKGNFPGRFSGRQFSNSRSEMNVSTLELGDSALYLCASSFAGETYEQYFGPGTRLTVT.

CDR3 bases: TGTGCCACTTCGTTGGGACAGGGGTTAACGAACACTGAAGCTTTCTTT. Translation: CATSLGQGLTNTEAFF. The rearrangement joins TRBV18 to TRBJ1-1; 10 bases align to TRBD1. Trimming cost V 10 bases and J 1 base; bases outside gene matches: 12. This CDR3 region has 16 residues. Germline V gives CDR1 KGHSH, CDR2 LQKENI. The full variable domain, completed using reference TRBV18 and TRBJ1-1, is NAGVMQNPRHLVRRRGQEARLRCSPMKGHSHVYWYRQLPEEGLKFMVYLQKENIIDESGMPKERFSAEFPKEGPSILRIQQVVRGDSAAYFCATSLGQGLTNTEAFFGQGTRLTVV.

The gene calls are TRBV9 and TRBJ2-5, with D perhaps matching TRBD2 (6 bases). V was trimmed by 0 bases and J by 3 bases, leaving 12 bases between them. This CDR3 is 15 amino acids long. Germline V gene data show CDR1 as SGDLS and CDR2 as YYNGEE. The CDR3 coding sequence is TGTGCCAGCAGCGTAGCAGGAGGACTAAAAGAGACCCAGTACTTC. As protein: CASSVAGGLKETQYF.

The chain recombines TRBV6-1 with TRBJ2-7, with 8 positions matching TRBD1. With 3 bases clipped from V and 5 bases from J, the junction kept 9 bases outside the gene matches. The V gene's germline CDR1 is MNHNS and CDR2 SASEGT. The CDR3 consists of 15 residues. CDR3 in amino acids: CASSDPTGAVDEQYF. The CDR3 DNA is TGTGCCAGCAGTGACCCGACAGGGGCCGTTGACGAGCAGTACTTC.

V is TRBV18 and J is TRBJ1-6, with 7 bases fitting TRBD1. Per germline, CDR1 KGHSH and CDR2 LQKENI. Unmatched junction bases numbered 4, after V lost 4 bases and J lost 7 bases. This CDR3 is built from 14 residues. The CDR3 sequence: CASSHLTGNSPLHF. CDR3 nucleotide sequence: TGTGCCAGCTCACACCTGACAGGGAATTCACCCCTCCACTTT.

CDR3 sequence: CASSMPTGTAYEQYF. For the CDR3, the DNA is TGTGCCAGCAGCATGCCGACCGGGACTGCCTACGAGCAGTACTTC. The chain is built from TRBV11-1 and TRBJ2-7; D possibly corresponds to TRBD2 (6 bases). The CDR3 totals 15 residues. Germline assignment: CDR1 SGHAT and CDR2 FQDESV (reference sequence). Between the trimmed V and J ends, which lost 5 bases and 2 bases, there was a span of 16 bases.

J is TRBJ2-1 and V is TRBV5-6, with D perhaps TRBD2 (5 bases). CDR1 is SGHDT and CDR2 is YYEEEE in the germline V gene. The CDR3 runs 15 residues. V was clipped by 6 bases and J by 3 bases, with 16 bases between them. The CDR3 region is CASNPGVSSYNEQFF. The CDR3 bases are TGTGCCAGCAACCCCGGGGTCAGCAGCTACAATGAGCAGTTCTTC.

The rearrangement uses TRBV18 and TRBJ2-7; possibly TRBD1 for D (6 bases). CDR1 is KGHSH and CDR2 is LQKENI in the germline V gene. The length of the CDR3 is 15 residues. V lost 4 bases and J 2 bases, leaving 15 bases between the germline ends. The CDR3 DNA reads TGTGCCAGCTCACTACAGGGTACCCTTCCCTACGAGCAGTACTTC. This gives the protein CASSLQGTLPYEQYF. Looking up the rest from reference TRBV18 and TRBJ2-7 gives the full variable domain: NAGVMQNPRHLVRRRGQEARLRCSPMKGHSHVYWYRQLPEEGLKFMVYLQKENIIDESGMPKERFSAEFPKEGPSILRIQQVVRGDSAAYFCASSLQGTLPYEQYFGPGTRLTVT.

This chain connects TRBV27 to TRBJ2-1; 15 nucleotides match TRBD2. Per germline, CDR1 MNHEY and CDR2 SMNVEV (reference sequence). This CDR3 contains 16 residues. The V and J ends lost 4 bases and 8 bases, in that order; junction bases with no gene match: 6. The CDR3 DNA reads as TGTGCCAGCAGTTCTGGGACTAGCGGGAGGCAAGATGAGCAGTTCTTC. Translating gives CASSSGTSGRQDEQFF.

The rearrangement joins TRBV7-3 to TRBJ2-5, with 9 bases identical to TRBD2. The V segment lost 0 bases and the J segment 6 bases; nucleotides outside the gene matches: 5. In germline, CDR1 is SGHTA, CDR2 FQGTGA. The CDR3 is 15 residues long. The CDR3 DNA reads as TGTGCCAGCAGCTTAACTAGCGGGAGTAGCCAGACCCAGTACTTC. Amino acid sequence: CASSLTSGSSQTQYF.

The chain uses TRBV29-1 and TRBJ1-2, with a tentative D call TRBD1 (6 bases). V gave up 4 bases and J gave up 6 bases, with 9 bases separating them. The CDR3 has 11 residues. Germline-derived CDR1 and CDR2 are SQVTM and ANQGSEA. The chain's CDR3 is CSVAGANGYTF. The CDR3 DNA follows: TGCAGCGTTGCAGGGGCGAATGGCTACACCTTC.

The chain combines TRBV12-5 with TRBJ2-1; TRBD1 matches at 9 bases. The CDR3 is made up of 15 amino acids. Germline-derived CDR1 and CDR2 are LGHNT and FRNRAP. The junction had 4 bases not matched to a gene; V was cut back by 0 bases and J by 7 bases. CDR3 residues: CASGLVDRGGNEQFF. The CDR3 DNA is TGTGCTAGTGGTTTGGTGGACAGGGGAGGAAATGAGCAGTTCTTC.

This chain links TRBV10-1 with TRBJ2-1; 9 positions match TRBD1. V was pared by 7 bases and J by 4 bases, with 2 bases of the junction left unmatched. This CDR3 comprises 13 residues. Germline V gene lookup returns CDR1 WNHNN and CDR2 SYGVQD (reference sequence). The CDR3 here is CASKGQGYNEQFF. The CDR3 DNA reads as TGCGCCAGCAAGGGACAGGGATACAATGAGCAGTTCTTC.

This chain uses TRBV27 with TRBJ2-1, with 7 bases that match TRBD2. Germline CDR1 reads MNHEY; CDR2 reads SMNVEV (reference sequence). Trimming cost V 4 bases and J 4 bases; bases outside gene matches: 13. This CDR3 contains 17 residues. In DNA form, the CDR3 reads TGTGCCAGCAGTTCCCCCCCCTTGGCGGGAGTATACAATGAGCAGTTCTTC. Protein: CASSSPPLAGVYNEQFF.

This sequence joins TRBV19 and TRBJ1-2; D is perhaps TRBD1 (6 bases). This CDR3 region has 16 residues. Germline lookup yields CDR1 LNHDA and CDR2 SQIVND (reference sequence). The V gene lost 4 bases and the J gene lost 5 bases, with 20 bases spanning the gap. Written as DNA, the CDR3 is TGTGCCAGTAGTAAAGGGCCCAAACAGGGATTGTATGGCTACACCTTC. Translated: CASSKGPKQGLYGYTF.

V gene TRBV6-5 combines with J gene TRBJ1-1; 8 bases map to TRBD1. Germline assignment: CDR1 MNHEY and CDR2 SVGAGI. The CDR3 is 14 residues long. Trimming at V came to 6 bases and at J to 4 bases, leaving 7 bases not matched to a gene. The CDR3 sequence is CASSSRQGSTEAFF. CDR3 in DNA: TGTGCCAGCAGCAGTCGACAGGGGTCCACTGAAGCTTTCTTT.

The chain couples TRBV19 to TRBJ2-1; 13 nucleotides agree with TRBD2. V shed 5 bases, J shed 7 bases, and the junction held 8 bases outside the gene matches. The germline gives CDR1 LNHDA, CDR2 SQIVND (reference sequence). This CDR3 region has 16 residues. In nucleotides, the CDR3 is TGTGCCAGTAGTCCCCAGACTAGCGGGAGGCGAAATGAGCAGTTCTTC. Amino acids: CASSPQTSGRRNEQFF. Combining the CDR3 with reference TRBV19 and TRBJ2-1 gives the whole variable domain DGGITQSPKYLFRKEGQNVTLSCEQNLNHDAMYWYRQDPGQGLRLIYYSQIVNDFQKGDIAEGYSVSREKKESFPLTVTSAQKNPTAFYLCASSPQTSGRRNEQFFGPGTRLTVL.

The gene calls are TRBV7-9 and TRBJ1-6; the D gene is possibly TRBD1 (6 bases). V lost 2 bases and J lost 6, with 17 bases in between. The germline CDR1 and CDR2 sequences are SEHNR and FQNEAQ (reference sequence). The length of the CDR3 is 17 residues. CDR3 loop: CASSLMRGGRGNSPLHF. CDR3 coding DNA: TGTGCCAGCAGCTTAATGAGAGGGGGTAGGGGTAATTCACCCCTCCACTTT.

The V gene is TRBV6-6, the J gene TRBJ1-1, with 7 bases lining up with TRBD1. V was pared by 0 bases and J by 2 bases, with 3 bases of the junction left unmatched. Germline V CDR1 and CDR2: MNHNY, SVGAGI (reference sequence). This CDR3 is built from 15 residues. In DNA form, the CDR3 reads TGTGCCAGCAGTTACTCCCGGACAGGAAACACTGAAGCTTTCTTT. Translating it yields CASSYSRTGNTEAFF.

The chain employs TRBV10-1 and TRBJ2-5, with 7 nucleotides matching TRBD1. The V gene's germline CDR1 is WNHNN and CDR2 SYGVQD (reference sequence). There are 14 residues in the CDR3. The ends lost 2 bases at V and 5 bases at J; junction bases unmatched: 5. In DNA form, the CDR3 reads TGCGCCAGCAGTGAGAGGGGGCGAAGGGAGACCCAGTACTTC. Its protein product is CASSERGRRETQYF.

This clone has a single count. The rearrangement links TRBV11-1 to TRBJ2-1; no firm D call. This CDR3 comprises 14 residues. Germline V gene sequence: CDR1 SGHAT, CDR2 FQDESV (reference sequence). Trimming shortened V by 2 bases and J by 7 bases, and 12 bases separated the two germline ends. DNA of the CDR3: TGTGCCAGCAGCTTAAGACTTGATGAGAATGAGCAGTTCTTC. Protein: CASSLRLDENEQFF.